Each of the 21 T cell receptor beta chains below was sequenced from the same sample in a study of glioma-infiltrating T cells after dendritic cell vaccination. Specified time point: after dendritic cell vaccination, including at tumor progression/relapse. The method was immunoSEQ multiplex PCR; TCRdb's version includes in-frame clones alone and lacks a portion of them. This sample has about 25,000 clones, with around 92% found just once. The sequences come from blood, collected after dendritic cell vaccination. The receptor source for this set is a human donor with glioblastoma.

The V call is TRBV2, the J call TRBJ2-7; D ambiguous. The CDR3 runs to 15 residues. Trimming removed 1 base at V and 0 bases at J, with 10 bases between. Germline CDR1 is SNHLY and CDR2 is FYNNEI. The DNA of the CDR3 is TGTGCCAGCAGTGAAGGGGTGCGGAGCTCCTACGAGCAGTACTTC. Its protein is CASSEGVRSSYEQYF.

The chain has TRBV5-3 and TRBJ1-5, with 10 bases that match TRBD1. TRBV5-3 is recorded as an ORF, its role being uncertain. Trimming at V came to 6 bases and at J to 2 bases, leaving 17 bases not matched to a gene. CDR3 size: 19 residues. CDR3 bases: TGTGCCAGAACCTTCCAGGGACAGGGGCTTCACCGTGGCAATCAGCCCCAGCATTTT. It specifies CARTFQGQGLHRGNQPQHF.

This chain connects TRBV9 to TRBJ2-3; 7 nucleotides agree with TRBD2. The length of the CDR3 is 15 residues. Germline V gene sequence: CDR1 SGDLS, CDR2 YYNGEE. V was pared by 4 bases and J by 0 bases, with 5 bases of the junction left unmatched. CDR3 nucleotides: TGTGCCAGCAGCCAGAGCGGGGCTAGCACAGATACGCAGTATTTT. Amino acids: CASSQSGASTDTQYF. The variable domain in full, with the rest retrieved from reference TRBV9 and TRBJ2-3, is DSGVTQTPKHLITATGQRVTLRCSPRSGDLSVYWYQQSLDQGLQFLIQYYNGEERAKGNILERFSAQQFPDLHSELNLSSLELGDSALYFCASSQSGASTDTQYFGPGTRLTVL.

This clone was observed a single time. CDR3 sequence: CASSFADRGVNQPQHF. CDR3 nucleotide sequence: TGTGCCAGCAGCTTCGCCGACAGGGGGGTTAATCAGCCCCAGCATTTT. The chain uses TRBV7-2 and TRBJ1-5; 9 bases are a match to TRBD1. Germline V lookup: CDR1 SGHTA, CDR2 FQGNSA. The CDR3 totals 16 residues. Trimming at V came to 3 bases and at J to 4 bases, leaving 7 bases not matched to a gene.

This chain uses TRBV11-2 with TRBJ2-5, with unresolved D. V dropped 0 bases and J dropped 1 base, with 9 bases sitting between them. CDR3 size: 15 residues. The germline gives CDR1 SGHAT, CDR2 FQNNGV. CDR3 loop: CASSLEWQPQETQYF. CDR3 DNA sequence: TGTGCCAGCAGCTTAGAATGGCAACCCCAAGAGACCCAGTACTTC.

This chain links TRBV11-3 with TRBJ2-3, with D possibly matching TRBD1 (6 bases). Germline CDR1 SGHNT, CDR2 YENEEA. With 5 bases removed from V and 4 bases from J, the gap between germline ends came to 13 bases. CDR3 length equals 14 residues. CDR3 sequence reads: CASSTGTWPDTQYF. CDR3 coding DNA: TGTGCCAGCAGCACAGGGACCTGGCCAGATACGCAGTATTTT.

The chain couples TRBV5-6 to TRBJ1-2; no firm D call. The germline V gene encodes CDR1 SGHDT and CDR2 YYEEEE. V lost 4 bases, J lost 0 bases, and 10 bases lay in between. There are 14 residues in the CDR3. DNA of the CDR3: TGTGCCAGCAGCCGGAGATTAGCTAACTATGGCTACACCTTC. It encodes CASSRRLANYGYTF.

The rearrangement uses TRBV4-1 and TRBJ1-2; D is unresolved. CDR1 and CDR2 (germline): MGHRA, YSYEKL. There are 14 residues in the CDR3. V dropped 1 base and J dropped 8 bases, with 14 bases sitting between them. CDR3 in DNA: TGCGCCAGCAGCCAAGTTACGCTAGTGAGAGGCTACACCTTC. This codes for CASSQVTLVRGYTF.

The chain uses TRBV20-1 and TRBJ2-5; D unresolved. The CDR3 spans 11 residues. Germline CDR1 is DFQATT and CDR2 is SNEGSKA (reference sequence). The CDR3: CSVPTGETQYF. DNA of the CDR3: TGCAGCGTGCCGACTGGGGAGACCCAGTACTTC.

This sequence joins TRBV6-5 and TRBJ1-2; TRBD1 matches at 9 bases. The J segment lost 8 bases and the V segment lost 5 bases, leaving 9 bases of the junction unmatched. The CDR3 length is 14 residues. Germline CDR1 is MNHEY and CDR2 is SVGAGI. This chain's CDR3 is CASSDRWTGEGYTF. CDR3 sequence (DNA): TGTGCCAGCAGTGACCGCTGGACAGGGGAGGGCTACACCTTC.

The chain carries TRBV5-6 and TRBJ1-1; D possibly corresponds to TRBD1 (6 bases). Trimming took off 6 bases at V and 1 base at J, with 19 bases between the two ends. Germline lookup yields CDR1 SGHDT and CDR2 YYEEEE. This CDR3 is 16 amino acids long. Written as DNA, the CDR3 is TGTGCCAGCAACAACAGGGTGGGGTATGAGAACACTGAAGCTTTCTTT. Residues: CASNNRVGYENTEAFF.

V gene TRBV4-1 combines with J gene TRBJ1-2; tentatively, D is TRBD1 (6 bases). Germline-derived CDR1 and CDR2 are MGHRA and YSYEKL. CDR3 size: 17 residues. V was trimmed by 1 base and J by 2 bases, leaving 17 bases between them. The CDR3 DNA sequence: TGCGCCAGCAGCCAAGGGCCAATCGGGACATCCAACTATGGCTACACCTTC. This gives the protein CASSQGPIGTSNYGYTF.

The rearrangement links TRBV7-9 to TRBJ2-3; D is possibly TRBD1 (6 bases). V was clipped by 5 bases and J by 0 bases, with 9 bases between them. This CDR3 comprises 14 residues. The germline gives CDR1 SEHNR, CDR2 FQNEAQ (reference sequence). The CDR3: CASSHRDSTDTQYF. CDR3 coding DNA: TGTGCCAGCAGCCACAGGGATAGCACAGATACGCAGTATTTT. The full variable domain, completed using reference TRBV7-9 and TRBJ2-3, is DTGVSQNPRHKITKRGQNVTFRCDPISEHNRLYWYRQTLGQGPEFLTYFQNEAQLEKSRLLSDRFSAERPKGSFSTLEIQRTEQGDSAMYLCASSHRDSTDTQYFGPGTRLTVL.

This rearrangement joins TRBV6-5 to TRBJ1-2, with D unclear. Germline CDR1 reads MNHEY; CDR2 reads SVGAGI. CDR3 size: 14 residues. V lost 6 bases and J lost 5, with 16 bases in between. Here the CDR3 DNA reads TGTGCCAGCAGAACTCCCGCGGGCCCATATGGCTACACCTTC. Protein product: CASRTPAGPYGYTF.

The chain has TRBV28 and TRBJ2-7; D ambiguous. The CDR3 totals 14 residues. Per the germline V gene, CDR1 is MDHEN and CDR2 is SYDVKM. V was pared by 3 bases and J by 0 bases, with 9 bases between. The chain's CDR3 is CASSFAWSSYEQYF. In DNA form, the CDR3 reads TGTGCCAGCAGTTTCGCCTGGAGCTCCTACGAGCAGTACTTC.

This sequence joins TRBV5-4 and TRBJ2-7; TRBD1 is a possible D gene (6 bases). Trimming shortened V by 4 bases and J by 2 bases, and 13 bases separated the two germline ends. Germline CDR1 reads SGHNT; CDR2 reads YYREEE (reference sequence). The length of the CDR3 is 14 residues. The CDR3 nucleotides read TGTGCCAGCAGCACCTCTGGGACAACCTACGAGCAGTACTTC. Protein product: CASSTSGTTYEQYF.

The chain has TRBV27 and TRBJ2-1; 9 bases are a match to TRBD2. The germline gives CDR1 MNHEY, CDR2 SMNVEV (reference sequence). This CDR3 has 17 residues. The junction had 13 bases not matched to a gene; V was cut back by 4 bases and J by 6 bases. CDR3 nucleotide sequence: TGTGCCAGCAGTTCTCTGATAAAGCGGGGGGCCTCCAATGAGCAGTTCTTC. Translating gives CASSSLIKRGASNEQFF.

The CDR3 here is CASSLMDRGGSYEQYF. In nucleotides, the CDR3 is TGCGCCAGCAGCTTAATGGACAGGGGGGGTTCCTACGAGCAGTACTTC. This chain links TRBV5-1 with TRBJ2-7; 10 bases are shared with TRBD1. CDR1 is SGHRS and CDR2 is YFSETQ in the germline V gene. This CDR3 has 16 amino acids. After removal of 2 bases from V and 1 base from J, the junction contained 6 bases not matched to a gene.

The chain couples TRBV6-5 to TRBJ2-2; 13 bases map to TRBD2. Germline V gives CDR1 MNHEY, CDR2 SVGAGI. CDR3 length equals 16 residues. J lost 3 bases, V lost 6 bases, and 4 bases had no gene match. For the CDR3, the DNA is TGTGCCAGCAGCTACGGACTAGCGGGGGACACCGGGGAGCTGTTTTTT. It yields the protein CASSYGLAGDTGELFF.

This chain connects TRBV6-6 to TRBJ2-7; D is unresolved. Germline V gene lookup returns CDR1 MNHNY and CDR2 SVGAGI (reference sequence). The V gene lost 6 bases and the J gene lost 2 bases, with 11 bases spanning the gap. The CDR3 is 13 amino acids. The CDR3 region is CASSQVMTYEQYF. The CDR3 DNA sequence: TGTGCCAGCAGCCAGGTTATGACCTACGAGCAGTACTTC.

Comments on this clone: Other nucleotide sequences from this sample produce the same CDR3. The CDR3 loop is CASSLGTARETQYF. CDR3 nucleotides: TGTGCCAGCAGCCTCGGGACAGCAAGAGAGACCCAGTACTTC. The chain joins TRBV7-6 to TRBJ2-5, with TRBD1 identical over 7 bases. Germline CDR1 and CDR2: SGHVS and FNYEAQ. CDR3 size: 14 residues. The junction had 7 bases not matched to a gene; V was cut back by 5 bases and J by 4 bases.